Detailed here is one TCR beta chain. TCRdb's copy holds only in-frame clones and misses some; the assay was immunoSEQ multiplex PCR. The data hold around 92,000 clones, with 80% observed a single time. The sample belongs to a study of glioma-infiltrating T cells after dendritic cell vaccination. Study-level background: Three intradermal dendritic cell vaccine injections were given every two weeks.

The sample's time point: after dendritic cell vaccination, including at tumor progression/relapse. Per germline, CDR1 SGHRS and CDR2 YFSETQ. The CDR3 totals 15 residues. V was pared by 0 bases and J by 1 base, with 3 bases of the junction left unmatched. The rearrangement joins TRBV5-1 to TRBJ2-5; TRBD2 matches at 7 bases. The sequences come from blood, collected after dendritic cell vaccination. This TCR came from a human donor with glioblastoma. The CDR3 DNA follows: TGCGCCAGCAGCTTGGTCTGGGGGGGCCAAGAGACCCAGTACTTC. Residues: CASSLVWGGQETQYF.